This entry is about one TCR beta chain. What it binds is not known. Profiling of TCR beta VDJ combinations and CDR3 sequences used genomic DNA as template. TCRdb re-called the reads with MiXCR, one entry per CDR3 protein. The data show roughly 160,000 distinct CDR3 sequences, 71% seen once. This CDR3 comprises 15 residues. The V gene's germline CDR1 is MNHEY and CDR2 SMNVEV (reference sequence). Deletions cut 2 bases from V and 3 bases from J, with 11 bases between. The record originates from a study of CD8+CD57+ T cells in acquired aplastic anemia. Study overall: Sorted CD4+ and CD8+ cells gave an average of around 3.1 ug of DNA. General study findings and limits: Shared by patients and controls, 25 to 30 CD8+ CDR3s were abundant in patients.

All sequencing subjects had displayed CD8+CD57+ cell expansion on flow cytometry. Acquired aplastic anemia of severe grade affected all patients. No therapy had been given to the patients at the time of blood sampling. The receptor was isolated from a human donor with aplastic anemia. Sequenced: sorted CD4+, CD8+, or CD8+CD57+ T cells (not recorded which) from PBMCs. The genes are TRBV27 and TRBJ1-5, with D hard to call. The CDR3 nucleotides are TGTGCCAGCAGTTTAGTAGCGATGGACAATCAGCCCCAGCATTTT. The encoded protein is CASSLVAMDNQPQHF.